A single sample is the source of the 5 T cell receptor beta chains below, sequenced in a study of shared clonotypes between healthy human individuals. The protocol was immunoSEQ multiplex PCR, while the TCRdb copy is restricted to in-frame clones and leaves out a portion. The table includes hundreds of thousands of clones, around 78% detected once. Sequenced sample: PBMCs. The source of these receptors is a middle-aged woman in good health. Some clones in this sample may be carry-over from other donors' samples.

This chain uses TRBV30 with TRBJ2-7; D is perhaps TRBD1 or TRBD2 (5 bases each). The V and J ends lost 5 bases and 7 bases respectively, with 21 bases between them. CDR1 and CDR2 (germline): GTSNPN, SVGIG (reference sequence). This CDR3 is 14 amino acids long. The CDR3 bases are TGTGCCTGGCCTCTTCGGGGCCCCTTCTGGGAGCAGTACTTC. Its protein is CAWPLRGPFWEQYF.

The sample holds one count of this clone. The rearrangement joins TRBV30 to TRBJ1-2; D possibly corresponds to TRBD1 (5 bases). The CDR3 loop spans 15 amino acids. Germline V gene data show CDR1 as GTSNPN and CDR2 as SVGIG (reference sequence). V lost 1 base and J 7 bases, leaving 19 bases between the germline ends. The CDR3 DNA reads as TGTGCCTGGAGTGGAGGTGGCAGGGCTTGGCTTGGCTACACCTTC. It yields the protein CAWSGGGRAWLGYTF.

This clone was counted between two and nine times. Other DNA sequences from this sample encode an identical CDR3 as well. The V gene is TRBV2, the J gene TRBJ2-5, with D possibly being TRBD1 or TRBD2 (5 bases each). This CDR3 has 13 amino acids. The V end was cut by 9 bases, the J end by 2 bases, with 13 bases between. CDR1 SNHLY and CDR2 FYNNEI come from the germline V gene. The CDR3 loop is CASSRDGQETQYF. CDR3 DNA: TGTGCCAGTAGCCGGGACGGACAAGAGACCCAGTACTTC.

The gene calls are TRBV30 and TRBJ2-5, with 11 bases identical to TRBD1. The CDR3 runs 14 residues. Germline V gene sequence: CDR1 GTSNPN, CDR2 SVGIG (reference sequence). The V gene end was trimmed by 5 bases and the J gene end by 3 bases; junction bases not matched to a gene: 5. Written as DNA, the CDR3 is TGTGCCTGGGGGACAGGGGGTACAGAAGAGACCCAGTACTTC. Translated, it gives CAWGTGGTEETQYF.

The CDR3 bases are TGTGCCAGCAGTGGACGGATCTCCTACGAGCAGTACTTC. This translates into CASSGRISYEQYF. The chain employs TRBV2 and TRBJ2-7; D is uncertain. Germline CDR1 reads SNHLY; CDR2 reads FYNNEI. The CDR3 totals 13 residues. V was clipped by 4 bases and J by 0 bases, with 7 bases between them. The full variable domain, rest sourced from reference TRBV2 and TRBJ2-7, is EPEVTQTPSHQVTQMGQEVILRCVPISNHLYFYWYRQILGQKVEFLVSFYNNEISEKSEIFDDQFSVERPDGSNFTLKIRSTKLEDSAMYFCASSGRISYEQYFGPGTRLTVT.